This T cell receptor (beta chain) was identified during a study of early T cells in non-severe SARS-CoV-2 infection. This clonotype was observed a few times. Each cDNA molecule carried a unique molecular identifier. TCRdb re-called the 5' RACE reads through MiXCR, storing one row per CDR3 protein. The table lists some 66,000 distinct CDR3 sequences, approximately 8.3% of them singletons. The clonotype originates from an adult who was a healthcare worker with PCR-confirmed SARS-CoV-2 infection or an uninfected control (not recorded which). Sequenced sample: whole blood.

This CDR3 reads CSVERGTAGTQYF. The CDR3 nucleotides read TGCAGCGTTGAAAGGGGAACGGCGGGGACCCAGTACTTC. The chain combines TRBV29-1 with TRBJ2-5; D possibly matches TRBD1 or TRBD2 (5 bases each). The CDR3 runs to 13 residues. Germline V gene sequence: CDR1 SQVTM, CDR2 ANQGSEA. Trimming removed 2 bases from V and 7 bases from J, with 14 bases in between.